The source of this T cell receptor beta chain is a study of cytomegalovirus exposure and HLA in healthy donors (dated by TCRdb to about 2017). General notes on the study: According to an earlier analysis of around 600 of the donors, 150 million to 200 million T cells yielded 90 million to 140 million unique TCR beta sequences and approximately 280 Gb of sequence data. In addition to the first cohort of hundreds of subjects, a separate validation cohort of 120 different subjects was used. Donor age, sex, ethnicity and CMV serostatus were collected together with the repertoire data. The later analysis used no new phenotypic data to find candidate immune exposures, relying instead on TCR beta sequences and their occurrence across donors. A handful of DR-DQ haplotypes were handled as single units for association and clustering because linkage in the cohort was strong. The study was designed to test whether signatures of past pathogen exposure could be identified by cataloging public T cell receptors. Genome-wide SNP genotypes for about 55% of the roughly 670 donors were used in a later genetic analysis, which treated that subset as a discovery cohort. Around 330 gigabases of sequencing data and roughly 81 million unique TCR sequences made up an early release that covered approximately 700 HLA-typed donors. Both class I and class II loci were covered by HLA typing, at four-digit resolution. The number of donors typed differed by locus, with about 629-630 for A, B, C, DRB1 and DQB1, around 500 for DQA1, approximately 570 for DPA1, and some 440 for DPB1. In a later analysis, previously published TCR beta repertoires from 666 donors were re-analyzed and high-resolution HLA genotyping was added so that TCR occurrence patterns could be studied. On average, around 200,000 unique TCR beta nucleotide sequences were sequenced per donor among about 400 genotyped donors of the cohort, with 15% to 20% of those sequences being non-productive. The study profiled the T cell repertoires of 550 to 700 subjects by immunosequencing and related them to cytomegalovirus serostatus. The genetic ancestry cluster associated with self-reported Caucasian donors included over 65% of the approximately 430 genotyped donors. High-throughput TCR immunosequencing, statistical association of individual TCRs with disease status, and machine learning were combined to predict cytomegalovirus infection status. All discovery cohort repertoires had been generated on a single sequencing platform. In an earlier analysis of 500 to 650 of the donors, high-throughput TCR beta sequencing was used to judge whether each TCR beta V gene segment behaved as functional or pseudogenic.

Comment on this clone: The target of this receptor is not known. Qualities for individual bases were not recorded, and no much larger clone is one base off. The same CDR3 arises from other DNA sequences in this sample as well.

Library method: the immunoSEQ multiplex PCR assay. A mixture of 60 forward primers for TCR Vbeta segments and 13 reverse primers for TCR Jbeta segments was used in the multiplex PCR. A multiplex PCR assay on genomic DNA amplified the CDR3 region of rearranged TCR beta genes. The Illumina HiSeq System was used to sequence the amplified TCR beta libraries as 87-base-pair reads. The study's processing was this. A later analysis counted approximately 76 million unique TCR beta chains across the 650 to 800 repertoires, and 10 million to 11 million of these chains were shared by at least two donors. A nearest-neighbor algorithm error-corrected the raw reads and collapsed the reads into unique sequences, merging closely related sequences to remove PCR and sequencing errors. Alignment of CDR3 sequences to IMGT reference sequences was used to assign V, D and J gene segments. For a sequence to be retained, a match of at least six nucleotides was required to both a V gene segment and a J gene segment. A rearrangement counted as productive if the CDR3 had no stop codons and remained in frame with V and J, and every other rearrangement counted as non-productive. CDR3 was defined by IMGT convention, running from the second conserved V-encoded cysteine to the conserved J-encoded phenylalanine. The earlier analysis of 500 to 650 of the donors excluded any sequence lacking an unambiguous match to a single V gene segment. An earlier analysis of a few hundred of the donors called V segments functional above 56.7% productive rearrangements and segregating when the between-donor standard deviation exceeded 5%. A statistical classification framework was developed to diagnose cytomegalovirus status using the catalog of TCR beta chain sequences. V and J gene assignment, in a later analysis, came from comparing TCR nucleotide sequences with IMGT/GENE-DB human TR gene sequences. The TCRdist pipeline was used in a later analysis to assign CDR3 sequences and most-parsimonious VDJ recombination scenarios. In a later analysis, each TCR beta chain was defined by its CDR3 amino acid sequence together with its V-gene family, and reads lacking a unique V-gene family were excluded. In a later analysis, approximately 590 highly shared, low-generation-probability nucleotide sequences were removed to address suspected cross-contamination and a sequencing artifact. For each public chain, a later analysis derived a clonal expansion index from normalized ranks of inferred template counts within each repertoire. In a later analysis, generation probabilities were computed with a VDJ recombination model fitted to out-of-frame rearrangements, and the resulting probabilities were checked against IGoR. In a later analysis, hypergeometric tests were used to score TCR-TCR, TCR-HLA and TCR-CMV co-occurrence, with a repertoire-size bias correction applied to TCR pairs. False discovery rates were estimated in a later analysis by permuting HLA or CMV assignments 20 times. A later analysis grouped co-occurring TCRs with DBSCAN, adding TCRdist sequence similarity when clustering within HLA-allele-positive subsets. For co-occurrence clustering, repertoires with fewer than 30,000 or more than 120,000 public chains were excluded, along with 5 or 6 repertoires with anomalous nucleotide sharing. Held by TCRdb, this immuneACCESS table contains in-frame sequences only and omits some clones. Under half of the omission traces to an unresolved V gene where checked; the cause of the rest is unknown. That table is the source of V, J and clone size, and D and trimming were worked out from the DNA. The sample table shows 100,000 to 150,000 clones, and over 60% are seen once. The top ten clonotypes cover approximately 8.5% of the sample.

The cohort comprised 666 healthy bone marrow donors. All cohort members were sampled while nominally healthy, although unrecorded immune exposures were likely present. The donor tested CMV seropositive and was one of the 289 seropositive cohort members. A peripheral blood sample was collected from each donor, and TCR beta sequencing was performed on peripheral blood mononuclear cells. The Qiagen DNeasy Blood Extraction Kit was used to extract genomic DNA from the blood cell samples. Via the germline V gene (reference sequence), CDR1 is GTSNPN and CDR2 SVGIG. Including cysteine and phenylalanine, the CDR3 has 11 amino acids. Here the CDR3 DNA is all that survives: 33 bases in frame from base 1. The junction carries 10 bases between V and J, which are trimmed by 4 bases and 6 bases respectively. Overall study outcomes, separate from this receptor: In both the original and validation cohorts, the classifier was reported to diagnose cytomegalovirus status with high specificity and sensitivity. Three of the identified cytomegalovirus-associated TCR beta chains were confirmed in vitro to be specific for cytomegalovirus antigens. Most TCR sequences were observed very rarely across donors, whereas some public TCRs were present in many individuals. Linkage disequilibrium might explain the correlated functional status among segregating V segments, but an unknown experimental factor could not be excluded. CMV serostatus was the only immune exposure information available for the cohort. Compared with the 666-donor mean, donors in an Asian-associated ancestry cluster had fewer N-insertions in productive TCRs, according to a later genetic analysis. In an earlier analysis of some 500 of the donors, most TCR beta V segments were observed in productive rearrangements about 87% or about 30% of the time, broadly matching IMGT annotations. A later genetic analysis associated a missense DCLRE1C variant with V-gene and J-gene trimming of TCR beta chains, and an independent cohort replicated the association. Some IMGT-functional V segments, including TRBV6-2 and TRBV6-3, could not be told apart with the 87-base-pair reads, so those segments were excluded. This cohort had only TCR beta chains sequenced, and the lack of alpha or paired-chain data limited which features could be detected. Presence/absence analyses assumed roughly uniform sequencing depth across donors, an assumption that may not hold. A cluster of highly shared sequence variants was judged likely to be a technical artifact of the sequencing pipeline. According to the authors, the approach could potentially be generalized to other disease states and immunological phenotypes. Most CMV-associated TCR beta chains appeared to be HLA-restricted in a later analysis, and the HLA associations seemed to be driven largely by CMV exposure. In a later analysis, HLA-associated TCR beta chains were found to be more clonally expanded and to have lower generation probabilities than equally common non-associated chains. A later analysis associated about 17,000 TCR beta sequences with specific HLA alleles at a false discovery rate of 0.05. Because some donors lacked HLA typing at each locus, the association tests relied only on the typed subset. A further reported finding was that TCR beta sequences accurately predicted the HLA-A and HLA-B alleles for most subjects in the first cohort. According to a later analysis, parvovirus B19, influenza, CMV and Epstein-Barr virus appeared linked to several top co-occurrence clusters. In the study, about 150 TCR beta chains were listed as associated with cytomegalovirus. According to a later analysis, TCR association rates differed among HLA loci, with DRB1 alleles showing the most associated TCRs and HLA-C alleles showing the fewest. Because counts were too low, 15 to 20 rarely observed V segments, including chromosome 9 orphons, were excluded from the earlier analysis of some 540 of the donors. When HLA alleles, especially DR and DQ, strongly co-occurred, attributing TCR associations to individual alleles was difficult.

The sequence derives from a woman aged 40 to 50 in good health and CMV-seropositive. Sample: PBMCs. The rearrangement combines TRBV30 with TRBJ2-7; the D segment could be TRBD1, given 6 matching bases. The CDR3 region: CAWITGSEQYF. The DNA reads TGTGCCTGGATCACAGGGTCCGAGCAGTACTTC.